The clone carrying this T cell receptor (beta chain) was seen repeatedly, ten times or more. Researchers amplified the TCR beta CDR3 regions from RNA transcripts. HTBI primers were the set used in a first-round RT-PCR of the TCR CDR3. TCRdb reanalysed the multiplex PCR reads using MiXCR and keeps one entry per CDR3 protein. The sample consists of some 620,000 distinct CDR3 sequences, around 15% of them appearing once. These data are taken from a study of T cells in Graves' hyperthyroidism and ophthalmopathy. This CDR3 comprises 16 residues. V dropped 6 bases and J dropped 2 bases, with 19 bases sitting between them. Germline V gives CDR1 SNHLY, CDR2 FYNNEI.

The sequencing input was blood. The genes are TRBV2 and TRBJ2-5, with a possible D match to TRBD2 (6 bases). This receptor was identified in a woman aged 25-40 years with Graves' hyperthyroidism. CDR3 coding DNA: TGTGCCAGCAGACCTCGGGCGGCGGGATCTCAAGAGACCCAGTACTTC. It specifies CASRPRAAGSQETQYF.